A selection of T cell receptor beta chains follows, all from one sample in a study of T cells in Graves' hyperthyroidism and ophthalmopathy. TCRdb processed the multiplex PCR reads anew with MiXCR; each CDR3 protein has one entry. The data hold about 840,000 distinct CDR3 sequences, with 38% observed a single time. Sequences were obtained from blood. Receptor source: a man in his late teens or twenties with Graves' hyperthyroidism. Each CDR3 is given with its conserved first and last residue. The order of the fields is J gene, V gene, D gene, clone size, CDR3 DNA, CDR3 protein. The D gene is left open where the match is weak. Expanded clones are given a class, and other clones once, few, many or no size at all.

TRBJ1-6	TRBV3-1	.	.	TGTGCCAGCAGCGATCGACTTGACAAAAGGAATTCACCCCTCCACTTT	CASSDRLDKRNSPLHF
TRBJ2-5	TRBV7-8	TRBD1	.	TGTGCCAGCAGTCCCCTCGGGACAGGGGGCCAGGAGACCCAGTACTTC	CASSPLGTGGQETQYF
TRBJ2-5	TRBV2	.	.	TGTGCCAGCACCGAAAGTGGCCAGGAGGCGGAGACCCAGTACTTC	CASTESGQEAETQYF
TRBJ1-4	TRBV5-5	.	.	TGTGCCAGCAGCTTCACCCTAAGCGACAGCGAACGCGAAAAACTGTTTTTT	CASSFTLSDSEREKLFF
TRBJ1-1	TRBV24-1	TRBD1	many	TGTGCCACCAGTGAGGCGGGACAGCTGAACACTGAAGCTTTCTTT	CATSEAGQLNTEAFF
TRBJ2-5	TRBV20-1	.	many	TGCAGTGCTAGCCTAGTGGAAGAGACCCAGTACTTC	CSASLVEETQYF
TRBJ2-2	TRBV15	.	.	TGTGCCACCAGCAGAGAAAAGCAAGTGGCAGGGGAGCTGTTTTTT	CATSREKQVAGELFF
TRBJ1-4	TRBV29-1	.	.	TGCAGCGTTGACGAGGGAGGGGAAAAGCCGTTTTTT	CSVDEGGEKPFF
TRBJ1-6	TRBV2	.	.	TGTGCCAGCAGTTACTCGATATCACTAGGGGATAATTCACCCCTCCACTTT	CASSYSISLGDNSPLHF
TRBJ1-1	TRBV4-3	.	.	TGCGCCACTTCCCAGACAGGGAACACTGAAGCTTTCTTT	CATSQTGNTEAFF
TRBJ2-6	TRBV10-3	TRBD1	.	TGTGCCATCAGCGGGACAGGGGGCGTCTCTGGGGCCAACGTCCTGACTTTC	CAISGTGGVSGANVLTF
TRBJ2-7	TRBV6-5	TRBD1	.	TGTGCCAGCAGTTACTCGATCTTGTCGGGACAGGGTGACGAGCAGTACTTC	CASSYSILSGQGDEQYF